This entry features one T cell receptor beta chain sequence. No antigen is known for it. The CDR3 regions of TCR beta were amplified from RNA transcripts. Using the HTBI primer set, a first-round RT-PCR was run on the TCR CDR3. Each CDR3 protein gets one entry after TCRdb re-called the multiplex PCR reads with MiXCR. The data show 500,000 to 800,000 distinct CDR3 sequences, 45% seen once. This sample was included in a study of T cells in Graves' hyperthyroidism and ophthalmopathy. General observations from the study: Most thyroid clonotypes expanded above 0.001 were also detected in blood.

From germline, CDR1 is MNHNS and CDR2 SASEGT. The CDR3 totals 13 residues. V was shortened by 2 bases and J by 5 bases, with 6 bases between the two germline ends. This chain uses TRBV6-1 with TRBJ1-4; D unresolved. The clonotype was recovered from an adult man with Graves' disease, either hyperthyroidism or ophthalmopathy (not recorded which). Material: peripheral blood or thyroid tissue (not recorded which). Here the CDR3 reads CASSERPNEKLFF. CDR3 coding DNA: TGTGCCAGCAGTGAACGGCCGAATGAAAAACTGTTTTTT.